A selection of T cell receptor beta chains follows, all from one sample in a study of blood T cells in healthy people across ages. TCRdb processed the 5' RACE reads anew with MiXCR; each CDR3 protein has one entry. The sample holds roughly 1.4 million distinct CDR3 sequences, roughly 60% seen once. The source material was blood. The receptors stem from a man between 18 and 35 years old in good health. Each CDR3 is given with its conserved first and last residue. The order of the fields is D gene, clone size, CDR3 length, V gene, J gene, CDR3 DNA, CDR3 protein. The D gene is left open where the match is weak. The size field is filled for only some rows; it gives once, few, many or a size class.

-	-	16	TRBV7-2	TRBJ1-2	TGTGCCAGCAGCCGGGGTCTCCGTCTGAGTAACTATGGCTACACCTTC	CASSRGLRLSNYGYTF
-	-	14	TRBV4-1	TRBJ2-7	TGCGCCAGCAGCCGGGACGGGCAACTCAATGAGCAGTACTTC	CASSRDGQLNEQYF
-	-	16	TRBV4-1	TRBJ1-4	TGCGCCAGCAGCCAAGAAACAGGGACGGCAAATGAAAAACTGTTTTTT	CASSQETGTANEKLFF
TRBD1	-	16	TRBV20-1	TRBJ1-5	TGCAGTGCGGGCAGGGGGGAGCGGACGAGCAATCAGCCCCAGCATTTT	CSAGRGERTSNQPQHF
-	many	15	TRBV5-5	TRBJ2-6	TGTGCCAGCAGCCCCGGGGGATCTGGGGCCAACGTCCTGACTTTC	CASSPGGSGANVLTF
TRBD2	-	18	TRBV4-3	TRBJ2-7	TGCGCCAGCAGCCAATACCAAAACTCTCCTAGCGGCCTCTACGAGCAGTACTTC	CASSQYQNSPSGLYEQYF
-	-	17	TRBV4-2	TRBJ1-1	TGTGCCAGCAGCCAAGGGGTTTTCGGCCGTCGGAACACTGAAGCTTTCTTT	CASSQGVFGRRNTEAFF
-	-	16	TRBV27	TRBJ2-7	TGTGCCAGCAGTCCAAGTTGGACATTCGGCTCCTACGAGCAGTACTTC	CASSPSWTFGSYEQYF
-	-	13	TRBV29-1	TRBJ2-7	TGCAGCGCACCGGGAAACCTTACCTACGAGCAGTACTTC	CSAPGNLTYEQYF
-	-	13	TRBV4-1	TRBJ1-6	TGCGCCAGCAGCCAAGAAGGCCGTCTACCCCTCCACTTT	CASSQEGRLPLHF
-	-	11	TRBV6-1	TRBJ2-5	TGTGCCCTGGGGGGCAAGGAGACCCAGTACTTC	CALGGKETQYF
TRBD1	-	14	TRBV6-1	TRBJ1-2	TGTGCCAGCACTGACATGGGACAGGACTATGGCTACACCTTC	CASTDMGQDYGYTF
TRBD2	-	15	TRBV6-5	TRBJ2-5	TGTGCCAGCGGGGAGGGGCAGACTACACAAGAGACCCAGTACTTC	CASGEGQTTQETQYF
-	-	20	TRBV2	TRBJ2-2	TGTGCCAGCAGCCGCGGGACAATGGACAGTCACCCCAAGAACACCGGGGAGCTGTTTTTT	CASSRGTMDSHPKNTGELFF
-	-	12	TRBV7-2	TRBJ2-5	TGTGCCAGCAGCTTAGATTTCGGGAGCCAGTACTTC	CASSLDFGSQYF
TRBD2	-	16	TRBV2	TRBJ2-7	TGTGCCAGCAGTGAAGCGAAGCGGGAGGAGCGCTACGAGCAGTACTTC	CASSEAKREERYEQYF
TRBD2	-	16	TRBV20-1	TRBJ2-7	TGCAGTGCTAGAGGGCAGACTAGCGGTCTCTCCTACGAGCAGTACTTC	CSARGQTSGLSYEQYF
-	few	13	TRBV12-3/TRBV12-4	TRBJ2-3	TGTGCCAGCAGTTTTTGGGGAGGAGATACGCAGTATTTT	CASSFWGGDTQYF
-	-	14	TRBV7-9	TRBJ2-6	TGTGCCAGCATCCCTTCATCTGGGGCCAACGTCCTGACTTTC	CASIPSSGANVLTF
-	-	14	TRBV10-2	TRBJ2-1	TGCGCCAGCAGTGGGGCCGGCCTTTACAATGAGCAGTTCTTC	CASSGAGLYNEQFF
TRBD1	few	15	TRBV6-2/TRBV6-3	TRBJ2-5	TGTGCCAGCAGCCCCGGGACAGACCACCAAGAGACCCAGTACTTC	CASSPGTDHQETQYF
-	-	16	TRBV7-9	TRBJ2-5	TGTGCCAGCAGCGACGCGACAGGGACTCCCCAAGAGACCCAGTACTTC	CASSDATGTPQETQYF
TRBD1	-	15	TRBV7-9	TRBJ2-7	TGTGCCAGCAGCTCCCGGGACAGGGACATCTACGAGCAGTACTTC	CASSSRDRDIYEQYF
TRBD2	-	14	TRBV29-1	TRBJ2-3	TGCAGCGTTCTCCCGACTAGCGGCCAATATACGCAGTATTTT	CSVLPTSGQYTQYF
-	-	15	TRBV10-3	TRBJ2-5	TGTGCCATCAGTGAGTCTGGGGGCCGCGGAGAGACCCAGTACTTC	CAISESGGRGETQYF
TRBD1	few	14	TRBV7-2	TRBJ2-7	TGTGCCAGCAACCTCGGACAGGGGTATAGCGAGCAGTACTTC	CASNLGQGYSEQYF
-	-	14	TRBV25-1	TRBJ2-7	TGTGCCAGCAGTGATCAGCCGGGATCCTACGAGCAGTACTTC	CASSDQPGSYEQYF
TRBD1	-	14	TRBV6-2/TRBV6-3	TRBJ2-5	TGTGCCAGCAGACGAGACAGGGCCCAAGAGACCCAGTACTTC	CASRRDRAQETQYF
-	-	12	TRBV7-9	TRBJ2-7	TGTGCCAGCACTCTTATCGACAATGAGCAGTACTTC	CASTLIDNEQYF
-	-	14	TRBV5-1	TRBJ1-2	TGCGCCAGCAGCTTGGATACCCAAAACTATGGCTACACCTTC	CASSLDTQNYGYTF
TRBD1	-	16	TRBV7-2	TRBJ2-1	TGTGCCAGCAGTCAGACAGGGGCCCGCTCCTACAATGAGCAGTTCTTC	CASSQTGARSYNEQFF
TRBD1	few	14	TRBV20-1	TRBJ1-5	TGCAGTGCCAGGGCGCAGGGGGCTCTTCAGCCCCAGCATTTT	CSARAQGALQPQHF
TRBD2	-	13	TRBV20-1	TRBJ2-1	TGCAGTGCTAGACTAGCGGGAGGGGCTGAGCAGTTCTTC	CSARLAGGAEQFF
-	-	13	TRBV29-1	TRBJ2-1	TGCAGCGTTGAAGACGGGGTTTACAATGAGCAGTTCTTC	CSVEDGVYNEQFF